In its sample, the clone carrying this T cell receptor (beta chain) was seen many times. The antigen remains undetermined. The sample comes from a study of molecular identifiers for immune sequencing clone quantification. General observations from the study: Over 99% of effector molecules, yet under 1% of naive-cell molecules, were held by clones above 20 RNA copies.

CD8+CD4-CCR7+CD45RA+ sorting gave the naive CD8 T cells. Each CDR3 protein is one row after TCRdb ran MiXCR on the PCR reads. Of over 300,000 distinct CDR3 sequences in the sample, about 22% are singletons; the top ten hold approximately 0.74%. Trimming pared 8 bases from V and 2 bases from J, leaving 13 bases between. The CDR3 totals 13 residues. The germline CDR1 and CDR2 sequences are MNHEY and SVGEGT. This chain links TRBV6-2 or TRBV6-3 with TRBJ2-7; weak D call: TRBD2 (6 bases). This TCR derives from a human donor in good health. Some libraries in this study had Jurkat cell RNA spiked in. The sample consisted of naive CD8+ T cells from blood, with Jurkat cell RNA spiked in. Sample subset: FACS-sorted CD8+CD4-CCR7+CD45RA+ naive T cells. The CDR3 DNA reads TGTGCCAGCGCCGGTGCGGGGCCCTACGAGCAGTACTTC. This encodes CASAGAGPYEQYF.